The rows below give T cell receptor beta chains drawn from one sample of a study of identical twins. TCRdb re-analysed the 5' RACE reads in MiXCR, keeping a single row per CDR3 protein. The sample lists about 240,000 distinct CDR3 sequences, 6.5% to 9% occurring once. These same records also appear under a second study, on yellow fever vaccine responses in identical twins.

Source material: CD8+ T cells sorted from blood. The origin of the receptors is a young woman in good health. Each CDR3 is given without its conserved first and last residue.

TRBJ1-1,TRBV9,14,ASSAQGRSENTEAF
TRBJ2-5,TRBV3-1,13,ASSQGLAEQETQY
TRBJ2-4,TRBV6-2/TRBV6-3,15,ASRSDSGGLAKNIQY
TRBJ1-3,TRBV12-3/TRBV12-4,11,ASSTISGNTIY
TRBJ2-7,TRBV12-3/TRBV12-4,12,ASSPSGASYEQY
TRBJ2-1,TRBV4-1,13,ASSQDTSGYNEQF
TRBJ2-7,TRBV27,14,ASSFRLAEGDYEQY
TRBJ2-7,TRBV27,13,ASSSWRGPDYEQY
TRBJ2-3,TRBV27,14,ASSLSGTSGSDTQY
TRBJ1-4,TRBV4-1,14,ASSQGGTATNEKLF
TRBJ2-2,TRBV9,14,ASSVAGSGGGGELF
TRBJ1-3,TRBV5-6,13,ASSLPGTGENTIY
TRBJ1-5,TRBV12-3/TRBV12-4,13,ASTAYGYSNQPQH
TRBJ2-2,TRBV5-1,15,ASSLPQGLANTGELF
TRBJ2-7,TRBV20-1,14,SARSRDTYIYVEQY
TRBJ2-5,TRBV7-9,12,ASSPLEGGETQY